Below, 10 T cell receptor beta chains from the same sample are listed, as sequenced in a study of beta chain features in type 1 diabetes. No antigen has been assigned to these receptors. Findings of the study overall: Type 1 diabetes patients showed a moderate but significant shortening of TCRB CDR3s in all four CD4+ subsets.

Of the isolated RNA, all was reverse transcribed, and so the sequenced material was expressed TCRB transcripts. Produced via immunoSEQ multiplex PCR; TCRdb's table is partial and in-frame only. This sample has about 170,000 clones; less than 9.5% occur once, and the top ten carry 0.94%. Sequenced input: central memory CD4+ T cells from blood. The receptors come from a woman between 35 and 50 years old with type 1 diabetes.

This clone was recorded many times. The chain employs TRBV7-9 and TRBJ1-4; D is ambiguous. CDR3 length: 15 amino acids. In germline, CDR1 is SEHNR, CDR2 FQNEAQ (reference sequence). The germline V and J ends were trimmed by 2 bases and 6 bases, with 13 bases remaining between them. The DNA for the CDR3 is TGTGCCAGCAGCTTACACTCAGACATGGATGAAAAACTGTTTTTT. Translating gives CASSLHSDMDEKLFF.

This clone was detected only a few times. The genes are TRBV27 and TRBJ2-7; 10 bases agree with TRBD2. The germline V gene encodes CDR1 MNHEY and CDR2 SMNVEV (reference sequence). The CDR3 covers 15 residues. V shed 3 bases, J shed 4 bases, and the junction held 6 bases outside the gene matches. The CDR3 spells CASSFKLAGPYEQYF. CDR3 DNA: TGTGCCAGCAGTTTCAAACTAGCGGGACCTTACGAGCAGTACTTC.

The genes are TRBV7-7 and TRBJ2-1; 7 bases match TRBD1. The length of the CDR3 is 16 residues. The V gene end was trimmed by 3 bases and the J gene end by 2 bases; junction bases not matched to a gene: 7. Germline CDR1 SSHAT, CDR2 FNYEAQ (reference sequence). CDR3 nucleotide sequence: TGTGCCAGCAGCTTGACCGGGACAGAGCCCTACAATGAGCAGTTCTTC. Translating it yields CASSLTGTEPYNEQFF.

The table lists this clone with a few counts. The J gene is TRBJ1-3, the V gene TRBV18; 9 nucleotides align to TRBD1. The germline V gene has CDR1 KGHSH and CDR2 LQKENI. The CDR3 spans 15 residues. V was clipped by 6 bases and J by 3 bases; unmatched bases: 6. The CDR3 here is CASSLGTGSGNTIYF. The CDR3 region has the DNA TGTGCCAGCTCCCTCGGGACAGGGAGTGGAAACACCATATATTTT. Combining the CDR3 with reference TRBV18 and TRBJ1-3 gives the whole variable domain NAGVMQNPRHLVRRRGQEARLRCSPMKGHSHVYWYRQLPEEGLKFMVYLQKENIIDESGMPKERFSAEFPKEGPSILRIQQVVRGDSAAYFCASSLGTGSGNTIYFGEGSWLTVV.

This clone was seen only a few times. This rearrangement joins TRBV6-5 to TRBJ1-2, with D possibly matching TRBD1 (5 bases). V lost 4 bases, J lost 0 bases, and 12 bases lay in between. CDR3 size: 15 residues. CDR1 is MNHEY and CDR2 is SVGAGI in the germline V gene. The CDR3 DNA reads TGTGCCAGCAGTTCTCCAGCGGGGGCTAACTATGGCTACACCTTC. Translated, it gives CASSSPAGANYGYTF.

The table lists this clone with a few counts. CDR3 DNA sequence: TGTGCCAGCAGTGCCCAACGGAGCTCCTACAATGAGCAGTTCTTC. It yields the protein CASSAQRSSYNEQFF. The gene calls are TRBV2 and TRBJ2-1; D gene ambiguous. The germline gives CDR1 SNHLY, CDR2 FYNNEI. CDR3 length equals 15 residues. V was clipped by 4 bases and J by 0 bases, with 10 bases between them. The variable domain in full, completed from reference TRBV2 and TRBJ2-1, reads EPEVTQTPSHQVTQMGQEVILRCVPISNHLYFYWYRQILGQKVEFLVSFYNNEISEKSEIFDDQFSVERPDGSNFTLKIRSTKLEDSAMYFCASSAQRSSYNEQFFGPGTRLTVL.

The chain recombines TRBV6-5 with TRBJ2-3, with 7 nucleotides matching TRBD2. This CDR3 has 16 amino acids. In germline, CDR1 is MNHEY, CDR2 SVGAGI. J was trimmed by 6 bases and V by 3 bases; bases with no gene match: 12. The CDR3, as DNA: TGTGCCAGCAGTTATACACGAGCGGGGAACAAGGATACGCAGTATTTT. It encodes CASSYTRAGNKDTQYF.

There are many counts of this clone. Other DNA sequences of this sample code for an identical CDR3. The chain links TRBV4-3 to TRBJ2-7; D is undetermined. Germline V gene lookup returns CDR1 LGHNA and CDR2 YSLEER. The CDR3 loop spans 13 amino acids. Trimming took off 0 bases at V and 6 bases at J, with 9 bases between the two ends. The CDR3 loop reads CASSQDLRSEQYF. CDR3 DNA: TGCGCCAGCAGCCAAGATCTACGTAGCGAGCAGTACTTC.

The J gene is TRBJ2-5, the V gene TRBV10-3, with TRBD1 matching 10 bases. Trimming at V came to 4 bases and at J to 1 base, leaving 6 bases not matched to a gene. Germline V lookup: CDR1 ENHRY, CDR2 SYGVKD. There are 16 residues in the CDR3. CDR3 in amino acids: CAISGGTGEFQETQYF. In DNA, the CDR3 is TGTGCCATCAGTGGAGGGACAGGGGAGTTCCAAGAGACCCAGTACTTC.

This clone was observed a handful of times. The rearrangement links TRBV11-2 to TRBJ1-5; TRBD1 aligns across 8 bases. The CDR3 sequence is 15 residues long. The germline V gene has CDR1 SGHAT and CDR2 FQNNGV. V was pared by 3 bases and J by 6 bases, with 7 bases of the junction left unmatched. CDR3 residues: CASSLTGDGTQPQHF. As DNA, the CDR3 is TGTGCCAGCAGCTTGACAGGGGATGGAACTCAGCCCCAGCATTTT.